This T cell receptor beta chain was captured in a study of metastatic and nonmetastatic thyroid tumors. Across the study: It was across blood and tumor or nodule tissue from malignant and benign thyroid patients that repertoires were compared. Study results and limitations: It was reportedly found that TCR beta diversity was significantly higher in malignant thyroid tumors than in benign nodules, a difference seen in both blood and tumor samples.

The germline CDR1 and CDR2 sequences are WNHNN and SYGVQD (reference sequence). Trimming left V 2 bases short and J 4 bases short, with 8 bases between. The CDR3 contains 14 residues. This clone showed up many times. Its specificity is not known. In the original workflow: The study built a papillary thyroid cancer distant-metastasis classifier from CDR3 differences across clinicopathological groups. With MiXCR, TCRdb reprocessed the PCR reads. TCRdb, not the authors, supplied the V and J calls. The data show 20,000 to 25,000 clones, roughly 24% seen once. Until they underwent thyroid surgery, no patient had received any treatment.

The V call is TRBV10-1, the J call TRBJ1-4; D unclear. The TCR comes from a female donor with papillary thyroid cancer or a benign thyroid nodule (not recorded which). Some clones in this sample may be carry-over from other donors' samples. The sequenced material came from tumor tissue. CDR3 residues: CASSERRNNEKLFF. The CDR3 DNA reads TGCGCCAGCAGTGAGAGAAGGAATAATGAAAAACTGTTTTTT.